The clone carrying this T cell receptor beta chain appeared a single time. Its antigen is unidentified. Germline CDR1 reads MNHEY; CDR2 reads SVGAGI. This CDR3 is built from 16 residues. Between the trimmed V and J ends, which lost 1 base and 2 bases, there was a span of 9 bases. The data are from a study of cytomegalovirus exposure and HLA in healthy donors. Whole-study findings and limits: Later analysis identified a missense DCLRE1C variant that was linked to TCR beta V- and J-gene trimming. An analysis that was carried out later associated 17,000 or so TCR beta sequences with HLA alleles at 0.05 false discovery rate. More clonal expansion characterized HLA-associated TCR beta chains than equally common others in a later analysis.

Amplification used 60 Vbeta primers and 13 Jbeta primers. Only in-frame clones appear in the TCRdb table, and some are missing; sequencing was by immunoSEQ multiplex PCR. The sample yields 50,000 to 70,000 clones, 78% seen once. This clonotype was obtained from a girl aged 10 to 17 in good health and CMV-seropositive. The chain joins TRBV6-5 to TRBJ2-6; tentatively, D is TRBD2 (5 bases). The sample was PBMCs. Here the CDR3 reads CASSYWAGTGANVLTF. Written as DNA, the CDR3 is TGTGCCAGCAGTTACTGGGCCGGGACTGGGGCCAACGTCCTGACTTTC.